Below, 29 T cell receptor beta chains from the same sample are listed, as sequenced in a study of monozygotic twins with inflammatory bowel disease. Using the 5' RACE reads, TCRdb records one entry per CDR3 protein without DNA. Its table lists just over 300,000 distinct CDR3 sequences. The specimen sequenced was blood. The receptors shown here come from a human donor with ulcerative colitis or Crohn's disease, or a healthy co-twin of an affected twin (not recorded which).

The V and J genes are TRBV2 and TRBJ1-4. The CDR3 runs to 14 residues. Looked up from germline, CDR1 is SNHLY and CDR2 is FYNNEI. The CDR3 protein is CASSRRDSNEKLFF.

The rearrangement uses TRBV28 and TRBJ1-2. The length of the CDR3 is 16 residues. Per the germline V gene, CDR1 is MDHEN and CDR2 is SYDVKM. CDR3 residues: CASSRGERIAVYGYTF.

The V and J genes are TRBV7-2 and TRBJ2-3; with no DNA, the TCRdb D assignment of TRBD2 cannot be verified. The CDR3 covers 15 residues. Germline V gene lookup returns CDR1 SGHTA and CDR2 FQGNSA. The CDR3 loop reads CASSVGGRATDTQYF.

CDR3 region: CASSPGVRKQYF. The J gene is TRBJ2-7, the V gene TRBV12-3 or TRBV12-4; the TRBD1 assignment by TCRdb is unverifiable without DNA. The CDR3 is 12 residues long.

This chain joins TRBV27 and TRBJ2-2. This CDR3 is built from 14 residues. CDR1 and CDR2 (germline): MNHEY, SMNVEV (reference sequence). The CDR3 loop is CASSFGVSTGELFF.

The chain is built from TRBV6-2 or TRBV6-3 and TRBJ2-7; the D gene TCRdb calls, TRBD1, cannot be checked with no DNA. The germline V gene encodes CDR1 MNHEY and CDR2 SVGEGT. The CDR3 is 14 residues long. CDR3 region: CASSYPDRGGEQYF.

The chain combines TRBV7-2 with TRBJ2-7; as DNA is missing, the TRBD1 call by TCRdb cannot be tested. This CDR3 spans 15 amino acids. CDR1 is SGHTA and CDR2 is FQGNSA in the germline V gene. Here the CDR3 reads CASSLAGHVSYEQYF.

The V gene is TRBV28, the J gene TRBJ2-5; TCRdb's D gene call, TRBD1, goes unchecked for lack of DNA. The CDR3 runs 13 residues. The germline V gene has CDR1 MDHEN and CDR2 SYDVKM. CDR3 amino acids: CASSRQELGTQYF.

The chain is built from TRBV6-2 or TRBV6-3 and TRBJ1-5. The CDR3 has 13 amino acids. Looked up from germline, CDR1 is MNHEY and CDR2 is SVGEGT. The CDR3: CASSYGGPQPQHF.

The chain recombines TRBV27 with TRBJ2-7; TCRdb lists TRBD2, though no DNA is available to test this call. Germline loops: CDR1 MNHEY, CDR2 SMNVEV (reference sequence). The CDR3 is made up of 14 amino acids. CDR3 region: CASSLWANSYEQYF.

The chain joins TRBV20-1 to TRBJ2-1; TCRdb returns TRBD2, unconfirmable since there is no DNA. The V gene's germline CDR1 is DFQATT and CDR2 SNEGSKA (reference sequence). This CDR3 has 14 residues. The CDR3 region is CSARLAGGRYEQFF.

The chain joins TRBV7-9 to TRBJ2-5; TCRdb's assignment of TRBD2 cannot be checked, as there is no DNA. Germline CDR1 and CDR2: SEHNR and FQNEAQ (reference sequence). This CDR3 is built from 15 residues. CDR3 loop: CASSLGAGGGETQYF.

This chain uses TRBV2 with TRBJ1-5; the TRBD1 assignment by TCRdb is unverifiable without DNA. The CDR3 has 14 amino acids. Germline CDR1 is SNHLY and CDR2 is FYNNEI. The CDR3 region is CASNDRQARQPQHF.

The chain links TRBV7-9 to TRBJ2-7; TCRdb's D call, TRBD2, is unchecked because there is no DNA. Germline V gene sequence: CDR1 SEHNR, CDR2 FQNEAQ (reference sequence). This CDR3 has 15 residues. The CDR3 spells CASSPGPIRGYEQYF.

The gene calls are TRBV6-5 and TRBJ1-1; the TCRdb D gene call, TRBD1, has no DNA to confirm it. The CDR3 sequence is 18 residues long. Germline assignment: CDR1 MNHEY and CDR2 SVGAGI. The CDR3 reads CASSYSIDGDRGNTEAFF.

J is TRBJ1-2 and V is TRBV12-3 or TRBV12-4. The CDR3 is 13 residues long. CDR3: CASSLWMTYGYTF.

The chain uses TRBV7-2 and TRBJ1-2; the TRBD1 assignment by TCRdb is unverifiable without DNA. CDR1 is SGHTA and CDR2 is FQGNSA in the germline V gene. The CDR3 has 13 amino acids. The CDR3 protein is CASSSDRQYGYTF. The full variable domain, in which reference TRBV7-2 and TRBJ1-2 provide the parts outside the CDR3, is GAGVSQSPSNKVTEKGKDVELRCDPISGHTALYWYRQSLGQGLEFLIYFQGNSAPDKSGLPSDRFSAERTGGSVSTLTIQRTQQEDSAVYLCASSSDRQYGYTFGSGTRLTVV.

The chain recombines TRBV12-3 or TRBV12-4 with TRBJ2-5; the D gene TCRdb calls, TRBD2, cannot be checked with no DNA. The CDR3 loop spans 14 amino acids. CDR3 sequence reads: CASRRTSGKETQYF.

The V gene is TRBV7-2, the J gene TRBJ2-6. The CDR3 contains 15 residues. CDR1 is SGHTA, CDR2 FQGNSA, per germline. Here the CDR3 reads CASSLDRSGANVLTF.

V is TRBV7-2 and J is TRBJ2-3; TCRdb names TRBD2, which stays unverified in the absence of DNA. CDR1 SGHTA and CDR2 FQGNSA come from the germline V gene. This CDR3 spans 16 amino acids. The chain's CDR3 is CASSPDILAGVDTQYF.

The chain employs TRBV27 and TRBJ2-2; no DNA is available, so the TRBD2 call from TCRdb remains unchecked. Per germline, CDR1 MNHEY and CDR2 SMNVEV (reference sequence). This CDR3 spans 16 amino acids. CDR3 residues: CASRPDGGALSGELFF.

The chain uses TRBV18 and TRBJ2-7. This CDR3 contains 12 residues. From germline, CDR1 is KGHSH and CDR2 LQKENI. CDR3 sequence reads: CASSPPVYEQYF. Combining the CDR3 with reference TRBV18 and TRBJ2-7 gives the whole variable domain NAGVMQNPRHLVRRRGQEARLRCSPMKGHSHVYWYRQLPEEGLKFMVYLQKENIIDESGMPKERFSAEFPKEGPSILRIQQVVRGDSAAYFCASSPPVYEQYFGPGTRLTVT.

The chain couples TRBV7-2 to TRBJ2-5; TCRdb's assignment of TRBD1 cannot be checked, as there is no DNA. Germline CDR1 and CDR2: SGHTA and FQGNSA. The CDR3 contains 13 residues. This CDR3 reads CASSGQGGETQYF.

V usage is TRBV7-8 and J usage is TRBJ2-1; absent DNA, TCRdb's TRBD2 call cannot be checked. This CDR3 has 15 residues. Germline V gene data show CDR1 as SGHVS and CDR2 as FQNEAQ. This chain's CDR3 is CASSPRTSGVGEQFF. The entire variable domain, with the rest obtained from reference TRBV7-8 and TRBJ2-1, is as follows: GAGVSQSPRYKVAKRGQDVALRCDPISGHVSLFWYQQALGQGPEFLTYFQNEAQLDKSGLPSDRFFAERPEGSVSTLKIQRTQQEDSAVYLCASSPRTSGVGEQFFGPGTRLTVL.

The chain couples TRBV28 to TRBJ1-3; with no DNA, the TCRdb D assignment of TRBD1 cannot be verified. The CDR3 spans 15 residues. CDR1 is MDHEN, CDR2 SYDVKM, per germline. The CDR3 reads CASSVTGGVGNTIYF.

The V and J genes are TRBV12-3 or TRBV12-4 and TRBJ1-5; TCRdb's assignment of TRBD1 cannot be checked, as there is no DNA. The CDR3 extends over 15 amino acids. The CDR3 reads CASSNTGKGNQPQHF.

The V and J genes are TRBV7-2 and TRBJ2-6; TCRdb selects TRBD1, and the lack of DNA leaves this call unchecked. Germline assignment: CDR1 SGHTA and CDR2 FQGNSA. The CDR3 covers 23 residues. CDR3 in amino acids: CASRTPKKPDGQVKNSGANVLTF.

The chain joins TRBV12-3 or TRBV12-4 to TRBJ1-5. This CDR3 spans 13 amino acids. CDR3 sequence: CASSFVDNQPQHF.

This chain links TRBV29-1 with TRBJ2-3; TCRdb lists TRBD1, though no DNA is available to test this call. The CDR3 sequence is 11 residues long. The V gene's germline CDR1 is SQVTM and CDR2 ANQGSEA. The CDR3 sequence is CSAPDANTQYF.